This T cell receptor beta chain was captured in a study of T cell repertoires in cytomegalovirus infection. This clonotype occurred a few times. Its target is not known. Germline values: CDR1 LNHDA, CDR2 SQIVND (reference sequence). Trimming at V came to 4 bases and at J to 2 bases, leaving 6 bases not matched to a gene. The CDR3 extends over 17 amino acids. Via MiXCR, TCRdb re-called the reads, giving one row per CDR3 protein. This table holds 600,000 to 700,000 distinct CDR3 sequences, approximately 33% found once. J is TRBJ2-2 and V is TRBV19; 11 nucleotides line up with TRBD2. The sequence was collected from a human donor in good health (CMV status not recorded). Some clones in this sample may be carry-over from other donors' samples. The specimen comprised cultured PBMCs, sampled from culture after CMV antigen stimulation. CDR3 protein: CASSSAGLADNTGELFF. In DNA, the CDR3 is TGTGCCAGTAGTAGCGCGGGACTAGCGGATAACACCGGGGAGCTGTTTTTT.